A selection of T cell receptor beta chains follows, all from one sample in a study of blood T cells in healthy people across ages. Each CDR3 protein is one row after TCRdb ran MiXCR on the 5' RACE reads. This table holds roughly 720,000 distinct CDR3 sequences, 50% to 65% found once. The sequenced sample consisted of blood. These receptors were collected from an older man in good health. Both conserved end residues are part of each CDR3. Each record gives: J gene, V gene, D gene, clone size, CDR3 DNA, CDR3 protein. A D gene is named only where the DNA matches it firmly. Size tells how often a clone was seen (once, few, many) or the class of an expanded clone, and some rows leave it out.

>TRBJ2-1|TRBV6-5|NA|NA
TGTGCCAGCAGTTACGACGGAAGGGTGTACAATGAGCAGTTCTTC
CASSYDGRVYNEQFF
>TRBJ2-7|TRBV13|TRBD1|few
TGTGCCAGCAGCCATCCAGACAGGGACGAGCAGTACTTC
CASSHPDRDEQYF
>TRBJ2-7|TRBV7-9|TRBD1|many
TGTGCCAGCAGCTTCGGGACAGCCTCCTACGAGCAGTACTTC
CASSFGTASYEQYF
>TRBJ2-1|TRBV3-1|NA|few
TGTGCCAGCAGCCCCCGGGCAGGGGTTGTCAATGAGCAGTTCTTC
CASSPRAGVVNEQFF
>TRBJ1-3|TRBV20-1|NA|NA
TGCAGTGTGATACTTATCTCTGGAAACACCATATATTTT
CSVILISGNTIYF
>TRBJ2-7|TRBV29-1|TRBD2|NA
TGCAGCGTTAGCGGGAGGGCTATAGACGAGCAGTACTTC
CSVSGRAIDEQYF
>TRBJ2-2|TRBV29-1|TRBD1|NA
TGCAGCGCCCCGGGACAGGGGATGGTTGGGGAGCTGTTTTTT
CSAPGQGMVGELFF
>TRBJ2-3|TRBV24-1|NA|NA
TGTGCCACCAGTGATTTGAGGCCAGTAGGGAGGTATTTT
CATSDLRPVGRYF
>TRBJ2-3|TRBV2|NA|NA
TGTGCCAGCAGTCAACAGGGATCGCAGTATTTT
CASSQQGSQYF
>TRBJ2-1|TRBV3-1|NA|NA
TGTGCCAGCAGCCAGCGTAGGGACTCCTACAATGAGCAGTTCTTC
CASSQRRDSYNEQFF
>TRBJ2-5|TRBV21-1|NA|NA
TGTGCCAGCAAAGGGGAGAAGGAGACCCAGTACTTC
CASKGEKETQYF
>TRBJ2-3|TRBV7-3|NA|few
TGTGCCAGCAGCTTCCCCAATTCTCCTCTCCGTGATACGCAGTATTTT
CASSFPNSPLRDTQYF
>TRBJ2-7|TRBV7-9|TRBD2|few
TGTGCCAGCAGCCCTTTCGGAGCGGGGGAGCAGTACTTC
CASSPFGAGEQYF
>TRBJ2-1|TRBV6-5|TRBD1|NA
TGTGCCAGCAGTTACACGGGACAGTACAATGAGCAGTTCTTC
CASSYTGQYNEQFF
>TRBJ2-7|TRBV5-5|NA|NA
TGTGCCAGCAGCCCCGCACTAGATCCCTGGTACGAGCAGTACTTC
CASSPALDPWYEQYF
>TRBJ2-1|TRBV5-6|TRBD2|NA
TGTGCCAGCAGCCGGACTAGCGGGAGGGTAGTGGAGCAGTTCTTC
CASSRTSGRVVEQFF
>TRBJ1-5|TRBV18|TRBD1|NA
TGTGCCAGCTCCCCAGGACAGGGGAGTTATCAGCCCCAGCATTTT
CASSPGQGSYQPQHF
>TRBJ2-3|TRBV14|TRBD1|NA
TGTGCCAGCAGCCAAGAGGGACAGGCGGGCGGTAGATACGCGTATTTT
CASSQEGQAGGRYAYF
>TRBJ2-7|TRBV4-1|TRBD2|NA
TGCGCCAGCAGCCAAGGACTAGCTTGGGTCTACGAGCAGTACTTC
CASSQGLAWVYEQYF
>TRBJ2-7|TRBV5-1|NA|NA
TGCGCCAGCAGCGTGAATCCTCCTTACGAGCAGTACTTC
CASSVNPPYEQYF
>TRBJ1-2|TRBV29-1|NA|NA
TGCAGCGTTGTTCAAGTTCCGAGGGCAGGGACTAACTATGGCTACACCTTC
CSVVQVPRAGTNYGYTF
>TRBJ2-5|TRBV3-1|TRBD1|few
TGTGCCAGCAGCCATCGACAGCCGACAGGGGAGACCCAGTACTTC
CASSHRQPTGETQYF
>TRBJ2-7|TRBV10-3|NA|NA
TGTGCCGTCAGTGACCAAGATGGCGGCGGCTCCTACGAGCAGTACTTC
CAVSDQDGGGSYEQYF
>TRBJ2-5|TRBV2|TRBD1|many
TGTGCCAGCAGTCTCACAGGGGCCGGAGAGACCCAGTACTTC
CASSLTGAGETQYF
>TRBJ1-1|TRBV21-1|NA|NA
TGTGCCAGCACCATGTACGACAGGATGAACACTGAAGCTTTCTTT
CASTMYDRMNTEAFF
>TRBJ2-1|TRBV10-3|TRBD1|NA
TGTGCCATCACCGGACAGGGCTACAATGAGCAGTTCTTC
CAITGQGYNEQFF
>TRBJ1-2|TRBV29-1|NA|NA
TGCAGCGCCCGAGAACAGGGAGGTTCGGACTACACCTTC
CSAREQGGSDYTF
>TRBJ2-5|TRBV4-1|NA|NA
TGCGCCAGCAGCCAACAATTACCGGCGGGAGAGACCCAGTACTTC
CASSQQLPAGETQYF
>TRBJ2-5|TRBV5-1|TRBD2|NA
TGCGCCAGCAGCTTGCAAGTAGCGGGAGACGGAGAGACCCAGTACTTC
CASSLQVAGDGETQYF
>TRBJ2-7|TRBV3-1|NA|NA
TGTGCCAGCAGCCAAGATCCAGCCTACGAGCAGTACTTC
CASSQDPAYEQYF
>TRBJ2-7|TRBV28|NA|NA
TGTGCCAGCAGTCTAGGGCGGGACAGCTCCTACGAGCAGTACTTC
CASSLGRDSSYEQYF
>TRBJ2-5|TRBV5-1|TRBD2|NA
TGCGCCAGCAGCTTACCGGGACTAGCGGGACGAGAGACCCAGTACTTC
CASSLPGLAGRETQYF
>TRBJ2-5|TRBV6-6|TRBD1|NA
TGTGCCAGCAGCCCGGGACAGGGCAATGAGCAGTACTTC
CASSPGQGNEQYF
>TRBJ1-2|TRBV6-5|NA|NA
TGTGCCAGCAGTAGAGGACGGATCGCAATGGATGGCTACACCTTC
CASSRGRIAMDGYTF
>TRBJ2-7|TRBV9|TRBD1|NA
TGTGCCAGCAGCGCTGGGGACAGGGGCGTCTCCTACGAGCAGTACTTC
CASSAGDRGVSYEQYF
>TRBJ2-1|TRBV12-3/TRBV12-4|TRBD2|few
TGTGCCAGCAGTTTTACTAGCGGGAGGGCCAATGAGCAGTTCTTC
CASSFTSGRANEQFF
>TRBJ1-5|TRBV6-2/TRBV6-3|NA|NA
TGTGCCAGCAGTTACTCGAGGGCTCGGCACAGCAATCAGCCCCAGCATTTT
CASSYSRARHSNQPQHF
>TRBJ2-1|TRBV29-1|NA|few
TGCAGCGTTGATCCCCCGGAGGGTTGGAACAATGAGCAGTTCTTC
CSVDPPEGWNNEQFF
>TRBJ2-5|TRBV6-1|TRBD1|once
TGTGCCAGCAGTCTGGGACAGGAGTACTTC
CASSLGQEYF
>TRBJ2-7|TRBV29-1|TRBD2|many
TGCAGCGTTGATTCTAGCGGAGGCTACGAGCAGTACTTC
CSVDSSGGYEQYF
>TRBJ2-7|TRBV20-1|TRBD2|NA
TGCAGTGCTAGAGAGGCGGGAGACTACGAGCAGTACTTC
CSAREAGDYEQYF
>TRBJ1-2|TRBV11-2|TRBD1|NA
TGTGCCAGCAGCGCAGACAGGGGGCGTAACTATGGCTACACCTTC
CASSADRGRNYGYTF
>TRBJ2-7|TRBV14|TRBD2|NA
TGTACCAGAAAGGAGCGGGAGTTCTACGAGCAGTACTTC
CTRKEREFYEQYF
>TRBJ1-5|TRBV12-3/TRBV12-4|NA|NA
TGTGCCAGCAGGCTGACCCGGGGCGGCGGCAATCAGCCCCAGCATTTT
CASRLTRGGGNQPQHF
>TRBJ2-2|TRBV12-3/TRBV12-4|TRBD1|NA
TGTGCCAGCACGTCGCGGCAGGGGGACACCGGGGAGCTGTTTTTT
CASTSRQGDTGELFF
>TRBJ2-5|TRBV14|NA|once
TGTGCCAGCAGCCAAGAACTTGGCGCCGAGACCCAGTACTTC
CASSQELGAETQYF
>TRBJ2-4|TRBV4-1|TRBD2|NA
TGCGCCAGCAGCCAAGCTGCGGCTAGCGGGAGAAGCATAGCCAAAAACATTCAGTACTTC
CASSQAAASGRSIAKNIQYF
>TRBJ2-3|TRBV29-1|NA|many
TGCAGCGTTGAAGGCCCTGACAGGGAGGACAGATACGCGTATTTT
CSVEGPDREDRYAYF
>TRBJ1-4|TRBV5-1|NA|once
TGCGCCAGCAGCTTGGAGGCGGGCCACCGTGAAAAACTGTTTTTT
CASSLEAGHREKLFF
>TRBJ2-1|TRBV10-3|NA|few
TGTGCCATCAGGAAAGAGGAGGGCGCCTACAATGAGCAGTTCTTC
CAIRKEEGAYNEQFF
>TRBJ2-5|TRBV11-3|TRBD1|NA
TGTGCCAGCAGCTTAGGACGCGCCGGGACAGAGTACCAAGAGACCCAGTACTTC
CASSLGRAGTEYQETQYF
>TRBJ2-7|TRBV28|NA|once
TGTGCCAGCAGTCCCCAGGACGTCACCTACGAGCAGTACTTC
CASSPQDVTYEQYF
>TRBJ2-5|TRBV10-3|NA|NA
TGTGCCATCACAGGCACCCAGGGGGGTGAGCAGTACTTC
CAITGTQGGEQYF
>TRBJ1-5|TRBV6-1|NA|NA
TGTGCCAGCAACGGGGGGTTCGGGAATCAGCCCCAGCATTTT
CASNGGFGNQPQHF